This T cell receptor (beta chain) was recovered during a study of early T cells in non-severe SARS-CoV-2 infection. Study-level findings and limits: The matching step, a VDJdb search, favored anti-spike CD8 responses and missed private and CD4 specificities.

This clonotype turned up a few times. Antigen unknown. V lost 8 bases, J lost 9 bases, and 22 bases stayed unmatched. Per the germline V gene, CDR1 is SNHLY and CDR2 is FYNNEI. CDR3 size: 17 residues. TCRdb passed the 5' RACE reads through MiXCR, listing each CDR3 protein once. The sample contains about 64,000 distinct CDR3 sequences, under 15% of which appear only once. This chain connects TRBV2 to TRBJ2-7, with 10 bases that match TRBD1. The receptor comes from an adult who was a healthcare worker with PCR-confirmed SARS-CoV-2 infection or an uninfected control (not recorded which). Specimen: whole blood. CDR3 region: CASRDIIGDRGAAGQYF. The CDR3 DNA reads as TGTGCCAGCCGCGATATAATAGGGGACAGGGGCGCCGCCGGGCAGTACTTC.